This passage covers 18 T cell receptor beta chains from one sample sequenced in a study of T cells in Graves' hyperthyroidism and ophthalmopathy. Authors of the study amplified TCR beta CDR3 regions from RNA transcripts. Primed by the HTBI set, a first-round RT-PCR was run on the TCR CDR3. TCRdb called the multiplex PCR reads again in MiXCR, with one record for every CDR3 protein. The sample lists some 720,000 distinct CDR3 sequences; around 17% were seen once. The sequencing sample was made of blood. Receptors originate from a man aged 18-30 years with Graves' hyperthyroidism.

The chain's CDR3 is CASSQTGEDNSPLHF. The CDR3 nucleotides read TGTGCCAGCAGCCAGACAGGGGAAGACAATTCACCCCTCCACTTT. The chain carries TRBV4-2 and TRBJ1-6; 8 nucleotides line up with TRBD1. The CDR3 is 15 residues long. The V and J ends lost 3 bases and 7 bases, in that order; junction bases with no gene match: 5. The germline CDR1 and CDR2 sequences are LGHNA and YNFKEQ.

This clonotype was observed a few times. This rearrangement joins TRBV5-1 to TRBJ2-1; TRBD1 matches at 8 bases. The length of the CDR3 is 15 residues. Germline loops: CDR1 SGHRS, CDR2 YFSETQ. V trimming: 1 base; J trimming: 8 bases; junction bases outside the gene matches: 8. CDR3 nucleotide sequence: TGCGCCAGCAGCTTGAGACAGGGGCTAGGCGATGAGCAGTTCTTC. Translation gives CASSLRQGLGDEQFF.

This clonotype was observed a handful of times. The V and J genes are TRBV25-1 and TRBJ1-2; 8 nucleotides agree with TRBD1. The CDR3 length is 15 residues. Germline values: CDR1 MGHDK, CDR2 SYGVNS. V dropped 4 bases and J dropped 5; count of bases not matched to a gene: 9. The CDR3 spells CASSGGMGQAYGYTF. CDR3 nucleotides: TGTGCCAGCAGTGGGGGAATGGGACAGGCGTATGGCTACACCTTC.

V gene TRBV5-1 combines with J gene TRBJ1-1; D may be TRBD1 (5 bases). Trimming pared 6 bases from V and 2 bases from J, leaving 14 bases between. CDR1 and CDR2 from the germline V gene are SGHRS and YFSETQ. This CDR3 comprises 14 residues. The chain's CDR3 is CASTQTGTNTEAFF. The CDR3 DNA is TGCGCCAGCACCCAAACAGGTACAAACACTGAAGCTTTCTTT.

This clonotype was counted ten times or more. The chain joins TRBV28 to TRBJ2-5, with 8 bases identical to TRBD1. Germline lookup yields CDR1 MDHEN and CDR2 SYDVKM. Germline trimming cut 4 bases from V and 5 bases from J; bases unmatched to any gene: 9. This CDR3 is built from 15 residues. The chain's CDR3 is CASSSAGGAEETQYF. CDR3 in DNA: TGTGCCAGCAGTTCCGCAGGGGGCGCCGAGGAGACCCAGTACTTC.

This chain connects TRBV18 to TRBJ1-4; D not resolved. Trimming stripped 3 bases from V and 0 bases from J, with 5 bases between. The germline gives CDR1 KGHSH, CDR2 LQKENI. The CDR3 has 14 amino acids. The CDR3 here is CASSPFATNEKLFF. The CDR3 DNA sequence: TGTGCCAGCTCACCCTTTGCAACTAATGAAAAACTGTTTTTT.

The chain has TRBV20-1 and TRBJ2-5; 8 bases fit TRBD2. CDR1 and CDR2 (germline): DFQATT, SNEGSKA (reference sequence). The CDR3 covers 16 residues. V lost 0 bases and J lost 2; bases outside the gene matches: 8. The CDR3 spells CSARDPSGSRQETQYF. CDR3 DNA sequence: TGCAGTGCTAGAGATCCGAGCGGGAGTCGTCAAGAGACCCAGTACTTC.

This clonotype was detected ten times or more. V gene TRBV28 combines with J gene TRBJ1-3; D not certain. V was pared by 2 bases and J by 4 bases, with 9 bases between. Germline loops: CDR1 MDHEN, CDR2 SYDVKM. CDR3 length equals 14 residues. This CDR3 reads CASSLVLGGNTIYF. The CDR3 DNA reads TGTGCCAGCAGTTTAGTCCTAGGCGGAAACACCATATATTTT.

This rearrangement joins TRBV19 to TRBJ2-7, with D perhaps matching TRBD1 or TRBD2 (7 bases each). With 6 bases removed from V and 0 bases from J, the gap between germline ends came to 12 bases. The germline CDR1 and CDR2 sequences are LNHDA and SQIVND (reference sequence). The CDR3 is 14 residues long. The CDR3 nucleotides are TGTGCCAGTAGATTCAGGGGGGGCTCCTACGAGCAGTACTTC. This encodes CASRFRGGSYEQYF. Full variable domain (remainder filled in from reference TRBV19 and TRBJ2-7): DGGITQSPKYLFRKEGQNVTLSCEQNLNHDAMYWYRQDPGQGLRLIYYSQIVNDFQKGDIAEGYSVSREKKESFPLTVTSAQKNPTAFYLCASRFRGGSYEQYFGPGTRLTVT.

This clonotype showed up many times. This sequence joins TRBV5-1 and TRBJ1-1, with D perhaps TRBD1 (6 bases). There are 18 residues in the CDR3. V lost 0 bases to trimming and J lost 3 bases, with 21 bases between them. The germline gives CDR1 SGHRS, CDR2 YFSETQ. The CDR3 here is CASSLVLSTRDTYTEAFF. The CDR3 DNA reads as TGCGCCAGCAGCTTGGTTCTATCTACACGGGACACCTACACTGAAGCTTTCTTT. Full variable domain (rest looked up from reference TRBV5-1 and TRBJ1-1): KAGVTQTPRYLIKTRGQQVTLSCSPISGHRSVSWYQQTPGQGLQFLFEYFSETQRNKGNFPGRFSGRQFSNSRSEMNVSTLELGDSALYLCASSLVLSTRDTYTEAFFGQGTRLTVV.

This clonotype appeared many times. The chain couples TRBV5-6 to TRBJ1-1; perhaps TRBD1 as D (5 bases). V was trimmed by 3 bases and J by 6 bases, leaving 12 bases between them. Germline V gives CDR1 SGHDT, CDR2 YYEEEE. The CDR3 spans 13 residues. Written as DNA, the CDR3 is TGTGCCAGCAGCTGGGGGGAGGGACCTGAAGCTTTCTTT. Residues: CASSWGEGPEAFF.

This clonotype was seen repeatedly, ten times or more. This chain uses TRBV11-1 with TRBJ2-5; 7 bases line up with TRBD2. Germline V gene sequence: CDR1 SGHAT, CDR2 FQDESV (reference sequence). Trimming at V came to 5 bases and at J to 5 bases, leaving 8 bases not matched to a gene. The CDR3 is made up of 14 amino acids. The DNA of the CDR3 is TGTGCCAGCAGCCCTGGACTAGGGGCGGAGACCCAGTACTTC. This encodes CASSPGLGAETQYF.

Ten or more counts support this clonotype. The chain's CDR3 is CASSRGGTSGNYEQYF. The CDR3 region has the DNA TGTGCCAGCAGCCGCGGGGGGACTAGCGGCAACTACGAGCAGTACTTC. The chain couples TRBV12-3 or TRBV12-4 to TRBJ2-7; 11 nucleotides line up with TRBD2. The CDR3 is 16 amino acids. Trimming cost V 6 bases and J 3 bases; bases outside gene matches: 10.

This clonotype was seen a few times. The genes are TRBV20-1 and TRBJ2-2; 10 positions match TRBD1. V was pared by 2 bases and J by 1 base, with 1 base of the junction left unmatched. This CDR3 is 15 amino acids long. Germline V gene lookup returns CDR1 DFQATT and CDR2 SNEGSKA (reference sequence). CDR3 in amino acids: CSARWTGGNTGELFF. The CDR3 DNA is TGCAGTGCTAGATGGACAGGGGGGAACACCGGGGAGCTGTTTTTT.

This clonotype has a count of ten or more. The rearrangement joins TRBV28 to TRBJ1-2, with D hard to call. CDR1 and CDR2 (germline): MDHEN, SYDVKM. The V gene lost 7 bases and the J gene lost 3 bases, with 9 bases spanning the gap. The CDR3 is 12 residues long. CDR3 amino acids: CASTTLHYGYTF. The CDR3 region has the DNA TGTGCCAGCACCACTTTACACTATGGCTACACCTTC.

This sequence joins TRBV4-3 and TRBJ2-7; no definite D call. This CDR3 is built from 15 residues. The V gene's germline CDR1 is LGHNA and CDR2 YSLEER. Trimming removed 1 base at V and 3 bases at J, with 13 bases between. The CDR3 DNA reads as TGCGCCAGCAGCCAAGCCGTCCGACCCTTCTACGAGCAGTACTTC. Translation: CASSQAVRPFYEQYF.

Ten or more counts support this clonotype. The chain is built from TRBV6-2 or TRBV6-3 and TRBJ2-2; D unclear. V lost 3 bases and J lost 7, with 6 bases in between. The CDR3 has 12 amino acids. The germline gives CDR1 MNHEY, CDR2 SVGEGT. The DNA of the CDR3 is TGTGCCAGCAGTTATAAGGACGGGGAGCTGTTTTTT. Its protein is CASSYKDGELFF.

This clonotype was recorded a few times. The chain combines TRBV7-2 with TRBJ1-2; 9 positions match TRBD1. The ends lost 1 base at V and 4 bases at J; junction bases unmatched: 4. The CDR3 length is 15 residues. CDR1 is SGHTA, CDR2 FQGNSA, per germline. The chain's CDR3 is CASSLEWDRAYGYTF. DNA of the CDR3: TGTGCCAGCAGCTTAGAGTGGGACAGGGCCTATGGCTACACCTTC.